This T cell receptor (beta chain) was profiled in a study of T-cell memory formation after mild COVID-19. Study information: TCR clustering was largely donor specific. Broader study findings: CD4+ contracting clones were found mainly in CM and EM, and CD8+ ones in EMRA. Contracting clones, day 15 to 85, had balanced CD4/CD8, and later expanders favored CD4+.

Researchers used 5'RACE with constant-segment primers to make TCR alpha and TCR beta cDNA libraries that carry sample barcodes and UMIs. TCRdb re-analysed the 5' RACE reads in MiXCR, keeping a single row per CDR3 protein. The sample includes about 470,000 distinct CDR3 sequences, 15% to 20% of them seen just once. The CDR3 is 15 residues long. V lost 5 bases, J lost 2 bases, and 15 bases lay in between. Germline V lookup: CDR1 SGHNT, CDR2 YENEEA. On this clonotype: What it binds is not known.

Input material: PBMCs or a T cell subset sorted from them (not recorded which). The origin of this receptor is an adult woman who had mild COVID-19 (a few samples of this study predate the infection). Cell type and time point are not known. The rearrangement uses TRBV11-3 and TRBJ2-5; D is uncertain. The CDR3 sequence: CASSPRGPRQETQYF. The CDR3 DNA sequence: TGTGCCAGCAGCCCAAGAGGTCCCAGACAAGAGACCCAGTACTTC.